This T cell receptor beta chain was sequenced during a study of blood T cell repertoires in COVID-19. Whole-study context: The United States, Italy and Spain supplied acute and convalescent COVID-19 samples. T cells, B-cell-depleted T cells, or PBMCs supplied cDNA or gDNA.

Authors' methods: Nucleated cell counts were estimated from reference gene primer amplification. Sequencing was performed with immunoSEQ multiplex PCR; in TCRdb, only in-frame clones are kept and a portion is missing. V and J calls and clone size are copied from that table; D and trimming were computed from the DNA. The sample holds over 55,000 clones, about 68% seen once. Trimming removed 4 bases from V and 6 bases from J; junction bases left unmatched: 16. Per germline, CDR1 SGHRS and CDR2 YFSETQ. CDR3 length: 17 amino acids. V is TRBV5-1 and J is TRBJ2-7; 10 bases map to TRBD2. The sample consisted of peripheral blood. This clonotype was sampled from a woman in her 70s with acute or convalescent COVID-19. CDR3 loop: CASSLKSSGSPSREQYF. The CDR3 DNA follows: TGCGCCAGCAGCCTGAAATCTAGCGGGAGCCCGTCCCGCGAGCAGTACTTC.